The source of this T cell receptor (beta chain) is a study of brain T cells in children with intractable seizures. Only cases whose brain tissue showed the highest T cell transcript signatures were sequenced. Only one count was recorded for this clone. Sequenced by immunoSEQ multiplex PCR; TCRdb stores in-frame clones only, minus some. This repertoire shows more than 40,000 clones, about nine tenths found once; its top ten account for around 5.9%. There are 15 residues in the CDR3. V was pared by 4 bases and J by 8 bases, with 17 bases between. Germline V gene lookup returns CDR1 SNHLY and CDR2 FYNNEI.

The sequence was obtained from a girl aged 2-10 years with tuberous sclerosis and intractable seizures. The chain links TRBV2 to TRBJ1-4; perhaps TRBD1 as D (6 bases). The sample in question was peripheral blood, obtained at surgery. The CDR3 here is CASSVRGALKEKLFF. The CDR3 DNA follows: TGTGCCAGCAGTGTGCGGGGGGCGCTGAAGGAAAAACTGTTTTTT.